Given below is one TCR beta chain in context. This sample was included in a study of blood T cell repertoires in COVID-19. This CDR3 contains 16 residues. Trimming at V came to 0 bases and at J to 6 bases, leaving 6 bases not matched to a gene. Germline V gene sequence: CDR1 ENHRY, CDR2 SYGVKD. This table comes from immunoSEQ multiplex PCR, and its TCRdb copy is limited to in-frame clones, with some not included. The repertoire holds around 200,000 clones, 70% to 85% seen once, with roughly 12% in the top ten. The clonotype was recovered from a woman aged 45-65 years with acute or convalescent COVID-19. The J gene is TRBJ1-5, the V gene TRBV10-3; 9 positions match TRBD1. Sequencing was performed on peripheral blood. The CDR3 sequence: CAISESSGDRVQPQHF. Written as DNA, the CDR3 is TGTGCCATCAGTGAGTCAAGTGGGGACAGGGTTCAGCCCCAGCATTTT.